This T cell receptor beta chain stems from a study of blood T cell repertoires in COVID-19. Study information: The samples span acute and convalescent COVID-19 from the United States, Italy and Spain. From T cells, B-cell-depleted T cells, or PBMCs came the material, which was cDNA or gDNA.

This CDR3 has 12 amino acids. V lost 4 bases to trimming and J lost 4 bases, with 7 bases between them. Germline CDR1 and CDR2: SGHAT and FQDESV (reference sequence). Authors' analysis steps: Amplifying reference gene primers gave estimates of nucleated cell counts. Assay used: immunoSEQ multiplex PCR; TCRdb lists only in-frame clones, some missing. Clone size and the V and J calls come from that table; the DNA yielded D and trimming. The table shows 60,000 to 85,000 clones, with 70% to 90% occurring only once. The sample comprised peripheral blood. V is TRBV11-1 and J is TRBJ1-1; unclear D gene. The clonotype comes from a human donor in a cohort sampled during active COVID-19. CDR3 DNA: TGTGCCAGCAGCTCGACATTCACTGAAGCTTTCTTT. Amino acids: CASSSTFTEAFF.